Listed here are 4 T cell receptor beta chains from one sample, sequenced in a study of graft-versus-host responses after intestinal transplantation. Clones were read by immunoSEQ multiplex PCR, and TCRdb kept only the in-frame ones, dropping some. The table records roughly 110,000 clones, just over 90% of them present only once. These receptors have no identified antigens. The sample here was unstimulated CD4+ T cells sorted from spleen or lymph node cells, taken before transplant. The receptors come from a human donor who was the organ donor for an intestinal transplant.

The chain has TRBV19 and TRBJ2-5; D ambiguous. The ends were cut back, 3 bases at V and 5 bases at J, with 10 bases in the middle. The CDR3 spans 13 residues. The germline V gene encodes CDR1 LNHDA and CDR2 SQIVND (reference sequence). DNA for the CDR3: TGTGCCAGTAGTATGCGGACGTGGGAGACCCAGTACTTC. Translation: CASSMRTWETQYF.

The chain combines TRBV7-9 with TRBJ2-2; D is possibly TRBD1 (5 bases). Germline V CDR1 and CDR2: SEHNR, FQNEAQ (reference sequence). The ends were cut back, 3 bases at V and 6 bases at J, with 14 bases in the middle. CDR3 length equals 15 residues. The DNA for the CDR3 is TGTGCCAGCAGCTTTCAGGGAAGGAGAGCCGGGGAGCTGTTTTTT. Protein product: CASSFQGRRAGELFF.

V and J are TRBV30 and TRBJ2-5; D gene ambiguous. The better agreement between TRBJ2-7 and the DNA end casts doubt on the J call. Germline V gene data show CDR1 as GTSNPN and CDR2 as SVGIG (reference sequence). There are 11 residues in the CDR3. This CDR3 is CAWGRFGEQYF. CDR3 bases: TGTGCCTGGGGTAGGTTTGGCGAGCAGTACTTC.

The CDR3 DNA is TGTGCCAGCAGTGGAATCAGGGGCACAGATACGCAGTATTTT. Its protein is CASSGIRGTDTQYF. The chain uses TRBV6-1 and TRBJ2-3; maybe TRBD1 (5 bases). Germline assignment: CDR1 MNHNS and CDR2 SASEGT. Trimming left V 4 bases short and J 1 base short, with 9 bases between. The CDR3 extends over 14 amino acids.